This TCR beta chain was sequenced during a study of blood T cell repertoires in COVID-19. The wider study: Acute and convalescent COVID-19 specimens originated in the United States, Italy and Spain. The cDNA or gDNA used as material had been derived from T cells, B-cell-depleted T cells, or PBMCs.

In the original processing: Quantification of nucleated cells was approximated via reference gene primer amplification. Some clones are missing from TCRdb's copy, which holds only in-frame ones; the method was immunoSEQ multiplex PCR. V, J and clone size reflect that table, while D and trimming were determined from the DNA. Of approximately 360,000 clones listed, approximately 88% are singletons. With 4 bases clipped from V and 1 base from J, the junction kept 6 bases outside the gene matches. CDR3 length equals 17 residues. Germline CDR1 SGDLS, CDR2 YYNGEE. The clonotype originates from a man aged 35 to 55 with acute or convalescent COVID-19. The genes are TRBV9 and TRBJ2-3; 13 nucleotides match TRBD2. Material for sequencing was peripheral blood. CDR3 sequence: CASSSLGTSGGTDTQYF. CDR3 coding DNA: TGTGCCAGCAGCTCCCTCGGGACTAGCGGGGGCACAGATACGCAGTATTTT. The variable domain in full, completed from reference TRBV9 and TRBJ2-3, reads DSGVTQTPKHLITATGQRVTLRCSPRSGDLSVYWYQQSLDQGLQFLIQYYNGEERAKGNILERFSAQQFPDLHSELNLSSLELGDSALYFCASSSLGTSGGTDTQYFGPGTRLTVL.